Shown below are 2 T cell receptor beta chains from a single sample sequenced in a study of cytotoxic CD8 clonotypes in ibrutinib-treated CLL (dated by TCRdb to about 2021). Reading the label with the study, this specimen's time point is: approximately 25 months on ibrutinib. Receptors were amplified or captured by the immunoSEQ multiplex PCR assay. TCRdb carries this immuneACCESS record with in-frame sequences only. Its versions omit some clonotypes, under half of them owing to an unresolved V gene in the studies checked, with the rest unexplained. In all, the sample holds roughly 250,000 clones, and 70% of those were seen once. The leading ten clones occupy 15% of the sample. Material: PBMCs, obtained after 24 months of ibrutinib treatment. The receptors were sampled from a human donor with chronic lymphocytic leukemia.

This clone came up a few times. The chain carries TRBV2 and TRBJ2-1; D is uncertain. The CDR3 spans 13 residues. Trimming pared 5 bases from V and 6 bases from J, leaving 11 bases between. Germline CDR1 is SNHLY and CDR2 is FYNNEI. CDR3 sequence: CASSHRVSNEQFF. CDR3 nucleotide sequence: TGTGCCAGCAGTCATCGGGTCTCCAATGAGCAGTTCTTC.

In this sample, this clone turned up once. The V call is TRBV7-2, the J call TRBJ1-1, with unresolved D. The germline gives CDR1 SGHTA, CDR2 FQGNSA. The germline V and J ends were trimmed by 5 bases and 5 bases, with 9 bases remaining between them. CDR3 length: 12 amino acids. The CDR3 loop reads CASSRGWTEAFF. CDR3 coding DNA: TGTGCCAGCAGCCGAGGGTGGACTGAAGCTTTCTTT.